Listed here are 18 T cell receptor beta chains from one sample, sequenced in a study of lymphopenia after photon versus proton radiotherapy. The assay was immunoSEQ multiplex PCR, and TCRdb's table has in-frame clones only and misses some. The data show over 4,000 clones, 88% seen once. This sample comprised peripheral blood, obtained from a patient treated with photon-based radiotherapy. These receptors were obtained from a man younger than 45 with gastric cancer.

CDR3 nucleotides: TGTGCCAGCAGCTTGGGGGACACTGAAGCTTTCTTT. Translated, it gives CASSLGDTEAFF. J is TRBJ1-1 and V is TRBV5-4; D unclear. The CDR3 totals 12 residues. Trimming removed 0 bases at V and 3 bases at J, with 3 bases between. The germline CDR1 and CDR2 sequences are SGHNT and YYREEE (reference sequence).

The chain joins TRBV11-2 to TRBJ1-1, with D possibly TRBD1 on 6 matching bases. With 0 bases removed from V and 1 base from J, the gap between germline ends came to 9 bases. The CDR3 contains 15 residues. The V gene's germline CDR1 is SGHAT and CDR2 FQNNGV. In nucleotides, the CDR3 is TGTGCCAGCAGCTTAGACAGGGGAAGGAACACTGAAGCTTTCTTT. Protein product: CASSLDRGRNTEAFF.

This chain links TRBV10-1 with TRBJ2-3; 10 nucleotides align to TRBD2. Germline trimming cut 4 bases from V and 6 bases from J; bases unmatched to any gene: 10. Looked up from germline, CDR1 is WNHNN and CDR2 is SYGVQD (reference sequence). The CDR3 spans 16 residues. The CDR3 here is CASSGEAGGGLDTQYF. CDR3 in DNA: TGCGCCAGCAGTGGAGAAGCGGGAGGGGGCCTGGATACGCAGTATTTT.

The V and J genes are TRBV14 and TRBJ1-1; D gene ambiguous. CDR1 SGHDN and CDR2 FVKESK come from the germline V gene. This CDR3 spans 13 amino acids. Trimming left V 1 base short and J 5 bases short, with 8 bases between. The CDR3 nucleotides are TGTGCCAGCAGCCAAGGGCCTTGGACTGAAGCTTTCTTT. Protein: CASSQGPWTEAFF.

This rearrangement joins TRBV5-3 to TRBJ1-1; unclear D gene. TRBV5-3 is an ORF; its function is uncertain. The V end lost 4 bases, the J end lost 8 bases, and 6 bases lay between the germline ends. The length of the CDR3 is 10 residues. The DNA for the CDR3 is TGTGCCAGAAGCCGGGCAGAAGCTTTCTTT. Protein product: CARSRAEAFF.

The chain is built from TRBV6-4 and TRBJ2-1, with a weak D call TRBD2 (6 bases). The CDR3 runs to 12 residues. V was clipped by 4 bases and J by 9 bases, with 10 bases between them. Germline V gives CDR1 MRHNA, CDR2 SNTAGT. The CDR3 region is CASSGRDGEQFF. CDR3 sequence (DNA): TGTGCCAGCAGTGGGCGGGATGGTGAGCAGTTCTTC.

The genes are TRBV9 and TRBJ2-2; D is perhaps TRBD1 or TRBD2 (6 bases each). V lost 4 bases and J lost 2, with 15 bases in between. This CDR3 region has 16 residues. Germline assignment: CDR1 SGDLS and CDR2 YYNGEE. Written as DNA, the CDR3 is TGTGCCAGCAGCCCGGAGGGACAACCTAACACCGGGGAGCTGTTTTTT. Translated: CASSPEGQPNTGELFF.

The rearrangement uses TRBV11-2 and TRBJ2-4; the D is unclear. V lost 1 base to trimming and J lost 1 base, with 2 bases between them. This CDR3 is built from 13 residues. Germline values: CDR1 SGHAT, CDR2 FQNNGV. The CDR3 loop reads CASSLVAKNIQYF. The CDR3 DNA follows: TGTGCCAGCAGCTTAGTGGCCAAAAACATTCAGTACTTC.

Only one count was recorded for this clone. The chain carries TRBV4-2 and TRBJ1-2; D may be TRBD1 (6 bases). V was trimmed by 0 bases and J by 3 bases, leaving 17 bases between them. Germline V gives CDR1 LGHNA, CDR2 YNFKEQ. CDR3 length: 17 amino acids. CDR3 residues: CASSQDGGQGRDYGYTF. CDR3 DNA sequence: TGTGCCAGCAGCCAAGATGGGGGGCAGGGACGAGACTATGGCTACACCTTC.

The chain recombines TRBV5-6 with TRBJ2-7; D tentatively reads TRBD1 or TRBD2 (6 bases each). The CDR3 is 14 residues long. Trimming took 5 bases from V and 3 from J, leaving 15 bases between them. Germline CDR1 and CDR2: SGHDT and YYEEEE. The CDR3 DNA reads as TGTGCCAGCAGGATAGGGGGGCGAAGCTACGAGCAGTACTTC. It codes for CASRIGGRSYEQYF.

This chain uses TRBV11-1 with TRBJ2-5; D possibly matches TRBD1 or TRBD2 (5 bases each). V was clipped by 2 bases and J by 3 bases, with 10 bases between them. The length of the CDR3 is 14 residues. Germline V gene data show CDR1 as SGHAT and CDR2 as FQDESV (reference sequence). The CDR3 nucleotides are TGTGCCAGCAGCTTAAGCGGCAGGGAAGAGACCCAGTACTTC. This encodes CASSLSGREETQYF.

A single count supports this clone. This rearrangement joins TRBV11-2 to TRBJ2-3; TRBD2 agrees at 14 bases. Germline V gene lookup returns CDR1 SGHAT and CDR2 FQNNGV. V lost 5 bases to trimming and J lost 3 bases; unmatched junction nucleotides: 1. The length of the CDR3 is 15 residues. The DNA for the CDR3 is TGTGCCAGCAGCGGGACTAGCGGGGGTACAGATACGCAGTATTTT. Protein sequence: CASSGTSGGTDTQYF.

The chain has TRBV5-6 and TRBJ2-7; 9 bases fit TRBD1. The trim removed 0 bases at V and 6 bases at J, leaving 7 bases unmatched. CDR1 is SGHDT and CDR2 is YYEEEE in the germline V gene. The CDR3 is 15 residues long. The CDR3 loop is CASSLEQGAVTEQYF. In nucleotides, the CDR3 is TGTGCCAGCAGCTTGGAACAGGGGGCTGTAACCGAGCAGTACTTC.

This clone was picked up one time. For the CDR3, the DNA is TGTGCCAGCAGCTCGGGGAGACTTGGGGAGACCCAGTACTTC. It is translated as CASSSGRLGETQYF. The J gene is TRBJ2-5, the V gene TRBV5-5; TRBD2 might be the D (5 bases). V shed 3 bases and J shed 5 bases, with 14 bases lying between them. This CDR3 spans 14 amino acids. The germline V gene has CDR1 SGHKS and CDR2 YYEKEE (reference sequence).

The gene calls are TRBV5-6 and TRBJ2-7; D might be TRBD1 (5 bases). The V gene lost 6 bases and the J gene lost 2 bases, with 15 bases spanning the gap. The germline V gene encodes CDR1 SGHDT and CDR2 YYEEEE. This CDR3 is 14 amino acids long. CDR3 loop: CASNALAGTYEQYF. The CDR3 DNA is TGTGCCAGCAACGCCTTGGCAGGGACCTACGAGCAGTACTTC.

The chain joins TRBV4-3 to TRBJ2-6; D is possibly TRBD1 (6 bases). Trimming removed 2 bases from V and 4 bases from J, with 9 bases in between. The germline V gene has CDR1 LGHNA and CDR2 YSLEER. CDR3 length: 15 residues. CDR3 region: CASSQTGSGANVLTF. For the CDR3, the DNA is TGCGCCAGCAGCCAAACAGGGTCAGGGGCCAACGTCCTGACTTTC.

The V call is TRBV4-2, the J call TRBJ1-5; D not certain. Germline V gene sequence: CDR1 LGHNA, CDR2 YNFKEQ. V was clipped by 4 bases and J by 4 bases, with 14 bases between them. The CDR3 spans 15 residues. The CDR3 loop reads CASSPSEGENQPQHF. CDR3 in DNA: TGTGCCAGCAGCCCTAGTGAAGGTGAGAATCAGCCCCAGCATTTT.

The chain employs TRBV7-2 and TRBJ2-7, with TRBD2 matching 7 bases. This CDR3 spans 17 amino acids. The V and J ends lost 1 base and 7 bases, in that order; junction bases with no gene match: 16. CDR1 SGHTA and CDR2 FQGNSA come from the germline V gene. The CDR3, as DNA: TGTGCCAGCAGCTTAGAGACCGGGACTAACTTAGGGCGGGAGCAGTACTTC. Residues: CASSLETGTNLGREQYF.